These T cell receptor beta chains were read from a single sample in a study of T cell responses to AZD1222 COVID-19 vaccine. The protocol was immunoSEQ multiplex PCR, while the TCRdb copy is restricted to in-frame clones and leaves out a portion. The sample has tens of thousands of clones, about 92% seen once. Here the sequenced sample was peripheral blood, taken 28 days after the second AZD1222 dose. The receptor source for this set is an adult who received the AZD1222 COVID-19 vaccine. Both conserved end residues are part of each CDR3. A D gene is named only where the DNA matches it firmly. Where a row states a size, it is once, few, many or the class of an expanded clone; other rows omit it.

clone_size,cdr3_length,v_call,j_call,d_call,cdr3_aa,cdr3_nt
.,16,TRBV4-3,TRBJ2-3,TRBD2,CASSQDSAGATDTQYF,TGCGCCAGCAGCCAAGATTCGGCGGGAGCGACAGATACGCAGTATTTT
.,15,TRBV3-1/TRBV3-2,TRBJ2-5,TRBD2,CASSPEGGRQETQYF,TGTGCCAGCAGCCCGGAGGGAGGGAGGCAAGAGACCCAGTACTTC
once,14,TRBV19,TRBJ2-2,.,CASSIMGTTGELFF,TGTGCCAGTAGTATAATGGGGACCACCGGGGAGCTGTTTTTT
.,16,TRBV29-1,TRBJ1-2,.,CSVEDRTLPLNYGYTF,TGCAGCGTTGAAGATCGGACACTTCCTCTTAACTATGGCTACACCTTC
.,16,TRBV4-1,TRBJ1-2,.,CASSQVGRGMDYGYTF,TGCGCCAGCAGCCAAGTGGGAAGAGGGATGGACTATGGCTACACCTTC
.,14,TRBV6-4,TRBJ2-3,.,CASSDSGTTDTQYF,TGTGCCAGCAGTGACTCCGGGACCACAGATACGCAGTATTTT
.,14,TRBV7-3,TRBJ2-3,.,CASSLGGRADTQYF,TGTGCCAGCAGCCTCGGGGGACGCGCAGATACGCAGTATTTT
once,18,TRBV7-9,TRBJ2-2,TRBD1,CASSSTIQGAGDTGELFF,TGTGCCAGCAGCTCAACCATACAGGGGGCTGGGGACACCGGGGAGCTGTTTTTT
.,13,TRBV7-9,TRBJ2-2,.,CAGGDANTGELFF,TGTGCTGGAGGGGACGCGAACACCGGGGAGCTGTTTTTT
.,13,TRBV28,TRBJ1-5,.,CASRESSNQPQHF,TGTGCCAGCCGCGAAAGTAGCAATCAGCCCCAGCATTTT
.,18,TRBV10-3,TRBJ2-5,TRBD2,CAISESGGQAPYQETQYF,TGTGCCATCAGTGAGTCGGGAGGGCAGGCTCCGTACCAAGAGACCCAGTACTTC